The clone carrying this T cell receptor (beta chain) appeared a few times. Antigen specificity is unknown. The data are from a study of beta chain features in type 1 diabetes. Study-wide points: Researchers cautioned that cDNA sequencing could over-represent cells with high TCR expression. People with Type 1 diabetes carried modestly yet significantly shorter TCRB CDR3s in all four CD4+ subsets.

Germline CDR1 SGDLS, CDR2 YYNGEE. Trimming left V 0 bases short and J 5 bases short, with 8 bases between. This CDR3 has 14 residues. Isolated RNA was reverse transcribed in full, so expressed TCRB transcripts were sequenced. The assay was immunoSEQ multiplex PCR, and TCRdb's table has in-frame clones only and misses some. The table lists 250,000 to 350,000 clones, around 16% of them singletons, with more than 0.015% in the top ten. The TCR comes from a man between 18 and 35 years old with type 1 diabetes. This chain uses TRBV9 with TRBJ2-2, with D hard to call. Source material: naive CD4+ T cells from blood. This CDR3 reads CASSVAQTTGELFF. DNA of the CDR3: TGTGCCAGCAGCGTAGCCCAGACTACCGGGGAGCTGTTTTTT.